This T cell receptor beta chain was sequenced during a study of blood T cells in healthy people across ages. Study-wide findings and caveats: Researchers said unsorted PBMCs prevented a conclusive naive versus antigen-experienced comparison.

Through a sample-barcoded 5' primer and a J-beta primer mix, a second PCR was run for roughly 7 to 11 cycles. TCRdb passed the 5' RACE reads through MiXCR, listing each CDR3 protein once. The sample has about 1.4 million distinct CDR3 sequences; roughly 64% are singletons. For this clonotype: The target antigen is unknown.

Germline V gives CDR1 MNHNS, CDR2 SASEGT. Trimming cost V 10 bases and J 6 bases; bases outside gene matches: 15. The CDR3 is made up of 15 amino acids. Specimen: blood. The rearrangement links TRBV6-1 to TRBJ2-1, with 7 bases lining up with TRBD2. The sequence was obtained from a man aged 18 to 29 in good health. The CDR3 protein is CATLLLRGRTNEQFF. CDR3 nucleotides: TGTGCCACCCTACTCCTTCGCGGGAGAACCAATGAGCAGTTCTTC.